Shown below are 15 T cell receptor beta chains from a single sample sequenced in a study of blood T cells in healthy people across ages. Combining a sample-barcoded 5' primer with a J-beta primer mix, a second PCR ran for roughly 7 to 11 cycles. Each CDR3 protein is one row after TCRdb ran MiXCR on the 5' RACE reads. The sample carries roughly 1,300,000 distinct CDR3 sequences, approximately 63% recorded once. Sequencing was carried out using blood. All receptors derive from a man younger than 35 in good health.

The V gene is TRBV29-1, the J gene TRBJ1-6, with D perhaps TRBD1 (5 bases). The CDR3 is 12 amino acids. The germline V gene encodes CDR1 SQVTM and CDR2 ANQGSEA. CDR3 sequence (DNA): TGCAGTGTCGGTGACAGCGTAGGACCCCTCCACTTT. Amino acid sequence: CSVGDSVGPLHF.

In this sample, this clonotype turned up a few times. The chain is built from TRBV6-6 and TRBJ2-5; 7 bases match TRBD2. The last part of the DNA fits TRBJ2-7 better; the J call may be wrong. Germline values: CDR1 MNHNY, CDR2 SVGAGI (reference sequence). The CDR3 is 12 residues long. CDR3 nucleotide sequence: TGTGCCAGCACTAGCGGAGAATACGAGCAGTACTTC. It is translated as CASTSGEYEQYF.

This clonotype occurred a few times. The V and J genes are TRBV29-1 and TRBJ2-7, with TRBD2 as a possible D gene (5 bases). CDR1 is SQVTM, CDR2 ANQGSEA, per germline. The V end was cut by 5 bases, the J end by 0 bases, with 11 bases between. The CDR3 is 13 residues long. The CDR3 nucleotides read TGCAGCGTTAAATTGGGAGTCTCCTACGAGCAGTACTTC. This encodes CSVKLGVSYEQYF.

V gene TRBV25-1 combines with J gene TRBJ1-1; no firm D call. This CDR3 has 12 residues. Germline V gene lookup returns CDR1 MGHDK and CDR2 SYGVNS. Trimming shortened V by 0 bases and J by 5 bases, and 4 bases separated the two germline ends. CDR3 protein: CASSEYGTEAFF. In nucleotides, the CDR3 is TGTGCCAGCAGTGAATACGGAACTGAAGCTTTCTTT.

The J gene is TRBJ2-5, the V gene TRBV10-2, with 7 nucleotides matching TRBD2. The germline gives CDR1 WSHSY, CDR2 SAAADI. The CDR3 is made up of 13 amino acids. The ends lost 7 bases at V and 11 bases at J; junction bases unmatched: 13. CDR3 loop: CASIPGGGNEQYF. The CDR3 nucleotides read TGCGCCAGCATACCGGGGGGAGGAAATGAGCAGTACTTC.

The CDR3 coding sequence is TGTGCCAGCAGCCCTCGGGGGGACGAGACCCAGTACTTC. This sequence encodes CASSPRGDETQYF. The rearrangement links TRBV7-9 to TRBJ2-5; 7 nucleotides agree with TRBD2. Germline loops: CDR1 SEHNR, CDR2 FQNEAQ (reference sequence). The CDR3 has 13 amino acids. After removal of 5 bases from V and 5 bases from J, the junction contained 5 bases not matched to a gene.

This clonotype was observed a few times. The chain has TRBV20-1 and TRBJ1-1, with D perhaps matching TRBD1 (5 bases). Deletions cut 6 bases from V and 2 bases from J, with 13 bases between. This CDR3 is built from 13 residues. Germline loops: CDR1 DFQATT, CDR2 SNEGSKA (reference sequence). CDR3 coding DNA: TGCAGTGCACTCGACGGGGCCAACACTGAAGCTTTCTTT. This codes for CSALDGANTEAFF.

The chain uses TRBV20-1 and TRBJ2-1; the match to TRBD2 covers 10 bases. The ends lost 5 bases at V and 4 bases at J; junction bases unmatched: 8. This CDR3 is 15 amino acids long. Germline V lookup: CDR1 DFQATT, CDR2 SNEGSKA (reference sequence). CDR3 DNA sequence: TGCAGTGCTCGAAGTACTAGCGGGGTTTACAATGAGCAGTTCTTC. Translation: CSARSTSGVYNEQFF.

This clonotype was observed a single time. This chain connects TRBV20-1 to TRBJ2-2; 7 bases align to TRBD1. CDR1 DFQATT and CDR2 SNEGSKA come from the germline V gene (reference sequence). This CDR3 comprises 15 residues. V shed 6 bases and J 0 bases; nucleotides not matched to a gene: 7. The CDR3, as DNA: TGCAGTGCGGATGGGACAGCCTCGAACACCGGGGAGCTGTTTTTT. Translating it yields CSADGTASNTGELFF.

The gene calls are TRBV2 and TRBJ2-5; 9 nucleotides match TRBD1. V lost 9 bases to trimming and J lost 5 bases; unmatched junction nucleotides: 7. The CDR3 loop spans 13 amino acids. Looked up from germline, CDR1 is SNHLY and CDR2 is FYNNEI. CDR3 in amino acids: CARTTGGVETQYF. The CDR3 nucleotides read TGTGCCAGGACGACAGGGGGTGTTGAGACCCAGTACTTC.

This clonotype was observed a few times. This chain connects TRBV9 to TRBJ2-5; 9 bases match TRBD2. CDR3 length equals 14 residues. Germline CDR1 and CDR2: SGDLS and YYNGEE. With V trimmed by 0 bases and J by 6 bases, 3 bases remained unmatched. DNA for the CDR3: TGTGCCAGCAGCGTAGGACTAGCGGCGCAGACCCAGTACTTC. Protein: CASSVGLAAQTQYF.

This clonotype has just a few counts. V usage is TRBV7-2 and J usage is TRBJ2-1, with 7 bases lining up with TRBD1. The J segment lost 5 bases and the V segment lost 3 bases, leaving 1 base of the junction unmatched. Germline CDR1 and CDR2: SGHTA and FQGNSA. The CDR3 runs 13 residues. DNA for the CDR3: TGTGCCAGCAGCTTGGGGACAGACAATGAGCAGTTCTTC. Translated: CASSLGTDNEQFF. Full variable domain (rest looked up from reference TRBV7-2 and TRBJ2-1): GAGVSQSPSNKVTEKGKDVELRCDPISGHTALYWYRQSLGQGLEFLIYFQGNSAPDKSGLPSDRFSAERTGGSVSTLTIQRTQQEDSAVYLCASSLGTDNEQFFGPGTRLTVL.

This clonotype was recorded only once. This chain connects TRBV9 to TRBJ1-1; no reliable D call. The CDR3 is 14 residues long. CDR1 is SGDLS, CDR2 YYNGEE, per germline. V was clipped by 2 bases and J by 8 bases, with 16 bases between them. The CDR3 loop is CASSVLLSSREAFF. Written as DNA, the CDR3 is TGTGCCAGCAGCGTCCTACTAAGTTCCAGGGAAGCTTTCTTT.

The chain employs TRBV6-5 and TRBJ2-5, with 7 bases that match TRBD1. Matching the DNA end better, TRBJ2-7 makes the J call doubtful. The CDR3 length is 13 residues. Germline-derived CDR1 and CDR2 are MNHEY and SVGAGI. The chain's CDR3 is CATCRGSIDEQYF. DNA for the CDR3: TGTGCCACTTGCAGGGGGTCCATCGACGAGCAGTACTTC.

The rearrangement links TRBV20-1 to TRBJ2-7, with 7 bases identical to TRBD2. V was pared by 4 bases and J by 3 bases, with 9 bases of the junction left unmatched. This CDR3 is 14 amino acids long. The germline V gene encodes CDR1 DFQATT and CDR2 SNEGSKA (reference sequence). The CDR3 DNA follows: TGCAGTGCTAAAGTAACTAGCGCATTCTACGAGCAGTACTTC. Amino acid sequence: CSAKVTSAFYEQYF.